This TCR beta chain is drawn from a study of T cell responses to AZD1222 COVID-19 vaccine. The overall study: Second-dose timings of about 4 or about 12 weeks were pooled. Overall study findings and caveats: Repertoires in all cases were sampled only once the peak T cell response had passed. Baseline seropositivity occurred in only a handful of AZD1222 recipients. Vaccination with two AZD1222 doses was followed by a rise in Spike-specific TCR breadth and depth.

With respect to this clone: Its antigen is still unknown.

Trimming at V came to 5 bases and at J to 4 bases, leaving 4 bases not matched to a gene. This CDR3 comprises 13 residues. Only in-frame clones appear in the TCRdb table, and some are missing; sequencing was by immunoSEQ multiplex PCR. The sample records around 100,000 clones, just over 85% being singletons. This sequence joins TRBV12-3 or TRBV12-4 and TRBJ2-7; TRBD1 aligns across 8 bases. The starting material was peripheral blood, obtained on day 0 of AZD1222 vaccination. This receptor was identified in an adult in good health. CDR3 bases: TGTGCCAGCAGTCCAGGGACAGGTTACGAGCAGTACTTC. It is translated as CASSPGTGYEQYF.